The clone carrying this T cell receptor (beta chain) was seen repeatedly, ten times or more. For the second PCR, which ran for roughly 6 to 11 cycles, a sample-barcoded 5' primer and a J-beta primer mix were used. TCRdb passed the 5' RACE reads through MiXCR, listing each CDR3 protein once. The sample yields approximately 1,000,000 distinct CDR3 sequences, 35% to 55% seen once. The sample belongs to a study of blood T cells in healthy people across ages. Germline lookup yields CDR1 SGHVS and CDR2 FQNEAQ. The V gene lost 8 bases and the J gene lost 8 bases, with 15 bases spanning the gap. The CDR3 is 12 residues long. Collection of ten milliliters of peripheral blood was performed for each donor.

What was sequenced was blood. This sequence originates from an older woman in good health. The J gene is TRBJ1-2, the V gene TRBV7-8, with a tentative D call TRBD1 (5 bases). This CDR3 is CASGIQGSGYTF. CDR3 bases: TGTGCCAGCGGGATCCAGGGATCGGGCTACACCTTC. Looking up the rest from reference TRBV7-8 and TRBJ1-2 gives the full variable domain: GAGVSQSPRYKVAKRGQDVALRCDPISGHVSLFWYQQALGQGPEFLTYFQNEAQLDKSGLPSDRFFAERPEGSVSTLKIQRTQQEDSAVYLCASGIQGSGYTFGSGTRLTVV.